The 9 T cell receptor beta chains presented below share a single source sample, sequenced in a study of T cell responses to AZD1222 COVID-19 vaccine. Produced via immunoSEQ multiplex PCR; TCRdb's table is partial and in-frame only. Of about 130,000 clones listed, roughly 87% were seen once; the top ten hold 5% to 6%. This specimen consisted of peripheral blood, obtained 28 days after the second AZD1222 dose. Source of these receptors: an adult who received the AZD1222 COVID-19 vaccine.

V is TRBV7-9 and J is TRBJ1-4, with D hard to call. Trimming cost V 3 bases and J 7 bases, with 3 bases left between them. The CDR3 loop spans 11 amino acids. CDR1 is SEHNR and CDR2 is FQNEAQ in the germline V gene (reference sequence). The CDR3 DNA sequence: TGTGCCAGCAGCTTGGTTGAAAAACTGTTTTTT. Protein product: CASSLVEKLFF.

This chain joins TRBV11-3 and TRBJ2-1, with D maybe TRBD2 (6 bases). There are 14 residues in the CDR3. Trimming left V 6 bases short and J 5 bases short, with 14 bases between. Per the germline V gene, CDR1 is SGHNT and CDR2 is YENEEA. DNA of the CDR3: TGTGCCAGCAGGCCCGGGGACTGGAACAATGAGCAGTTCTTC. Translation gives CASRPGDWNNEQFF.

This chain uses TRBV6-4 with TRBJ2-1; D is perhaps TRBD1 (5 bases). The CDR3 contains 15 residues. CDR1 is MRHNA, CDR2 SNTAGT, per germline. V gave up 8 bases and J gave up 6 bases, with 20 bases separating them. CDR3 in amino acids: CASRERQGGINEQFF. The CDR3 DNA reads TGTGCCAGCCGAGAGAGGCAGGGCGGTATCAATGAGCAGTTCTTC.

The chain uses TRBV12-3 or TRBV12-4 and TRBJ1-2; D gene unclear. Trimming removed 5 bases at V and 7 bases at J, with 11 bases between. This CDR3 is built from 12 residues. The CDR3 DNA sequence: TGTGCCAGCAGTGCCTTAGGGAGTGGCTACACCTTC. Translation gives CASSALGSGYTF.

The CDR3 loop is CASSILRGQDTQYF. CDR3 sequence (DNA): TGTGCCAGCAGTATACTCAGGGGGCAAGATACGCAGTATTTT. The gene calls are TRBV2 and TRBJ2-3, with TRBD1 identical over 8 bases. This CDR3 has 14 residues. CDR1 and CDR2 from the germline V gene are SNHLY and FYNNEI. V gave up 5 bases and J gave up 5 bases; unmatched junction bases: 6.

This chain links TRBV9 with TRBJ2-7; no reliable D call. V was cut by 0 bases and J by 9 bases, with 13 bases left in between. Germline V gene sequence: CDR1 SGDLS, CDR2 YYNGEE. CDR3 length: 13 residues. In DNA form, the CDR3 reads TGTGCCAGCAGCGTAGCCCCTGGGATTAGGCAGTACTTC. It is translated as CASSVAPGIRQYF.

This chain connects TRBV19 to TRBJ1-4, with D unclear. Trimming left V 4 bases short and J 3 bases short, with 21 bases between. Per the germline V gene, CDR1 is LNHDA and CDR2 is SQIVND (reference sequence). The CDR3 contains 18 residues. The CDR3 coding sequence is TGTGCCAGTAGTAGCCCCCAACGGGCCTATTCCCCTAATGAAAAACTGTTTTTT. It translates to CASSSPQRAYSPNEKLFF. Supplemented by reference TRBV19 and TRBJ1-4, the full variable domain reads DGGITQSPKYLFRKEGQNVTLSCEQNLNHDAMYWYRQDPGQGLRLIYYSQIVNDFQKGDIAEGYSVSREKKESFPLTVTSAQKNPTAFYLCASSSPQRAYSPNEKLFFGSGTQLSVL.

V gene TRBV29-1 combines with J gene TRBJ1-4; no firm D call. V was pared by 4 bases and J by 3 bases, with 9 bases between. Germline CDR1 and CDR2: SQVTM and ANQGSEA. The CDR3 spans 13 residues. CDR3 amino acids: CSVARDSNEKLFF. CDR3 coding DNA: TGCAGCGTTGCTAGAGACTCTAATGAAAAACTGTTTTTT.

In the case of this clone: Germline and junction disagree at one end, which may indicate a read error. The gene calls are TRBV29-1 and TRBJ2-1, with D perhaps assigned TRBD1 or TRBD2 (5 bases each). CDR1 SQVTM and CDR2 ANQGSEA come from the germline V gene. This CDR3 is 12 amino acids long. The CDR3, as DNA: TGCAGCGTTTCGGGACCCTCTTCGGAGCAGCTCTTC. Translation: CSVSGPSSEQLF.